This is a list of T cell receptor beta chains from one sample in a study of blood T cell repertoires in COVID-19. Sequencing used immunoSEQ multiplex PCR; TCRdb keeps in-frame clones, though not all of them. The sample lists about 190,000 clones; around 85% were seen once. Sequences were obtained from peripheral blood. The receptors stem from a man aged 45 to 65 who had recovered from COVID-19. The CDR3 runs from the conserved cysteine through the conserved F or W. A D gene is named only where the DNA matches it firmly. Expanded clones are given a class, and other clones once, few, many or no size at all.

d_gene	v_gene	abundance	j_gene	CDR3aa	CDR3nt
TRBD1	TRBV5-6	-	TRBJ2-7	CASSLGDRAPEQYF	TGTGCCAGCAGCTTGGGGGACAGGGCTCCCGAGCAGTACTTC
TRBD1	TRBV19	-	TRBJ1-5	CASSNRGPDSNQPQHF	TGTGCCAGTAGTAACAGGGGGCCCGATAGCAATCAGCCCCAGCATTTT
TRBD2	TRBV29-1	once	TRBJ2-1	CSVGGLAGAFEQFF	TGCAGCGTTGGGGGGCTAGCGGGAGCGTTCGAGCAGTTCTTC
-	TRBV2	-	TRBJ1-5	CASTRLQGMNQPQHF	TGTGCCAGCACCCGTCTACAGGGCATGAATCAGCCCCAGCATTTT
-	TRBV30	once	TRBJ2-3	CAWSVARSDTQYF	TGTGCCTGGAGTGTGGCCCGATCTGATACGCAGTATTTT
-	TRBV19	-	TRBJ2-2	CASSIRGRTGELFF	TGTGCCAGTAGTATACGGGGGAGGACCGGGGAGCTGTTTTTT
-	TRBV28	-	TRBJ1-4	CASSLGTRPGRRKLFF	TGTGCCAGCAGTTTAGGCACAAGGCCTGGACGGAGGAAACTGTTTTTT
TRBD2	TRBV18	-	TRBJ2-1	CASSPAGLAIYEQFF	TGTGCCAGCTCACCAGCGGGACTAGCCATCTATGAGCAGTTCTTC
-	TRBV19	-	TRBJ1-2	CASTLGVPYGYTF	TGTGCCAGTACCTTGGGAGTCCCCTATGGCTACACCTTC
TRBD2	TRBV10-1	-	TRBJ2-2	CASSETSGRGTGELFF	TGCGCCAGCAGCGAAACTAGCGGGAGAGGGACCGGGGAGCTGTTTTTT
-	TRBV6-6	many	TRBJ1-1	CASSYVRRGLDTEAFF	TGTGCCAGCAGTTACGTGAGAAGGGGCCTGGACACTGAAGCTTTCTTT
-	TRBV4-3	many	TRBJ1-5	CASSQDLGAPNQPQHF	TGCGCCAGCAGCCAAGATCTTGGGGCCCCAAATCAGCCCCAGCATTTT
-	TRBV7-3	few	TRBJ1-1	CASSLKSGDRAFF	TGTGCCAGCAGCTTAAAATCCGGGGATAGGGCTTTCTTT
-	TRBV16	-	TRBJ1-3	CASSPGSGGNTIYF	TGTGCCAGCAGCCCAGGTTCGGGAGGAAACACCATATATTTT
-	TRBV28	-	TRBJ2-7	CASSRGGQLGEQYF	TGTGCCAGCAGCAGGGGCGGACAACTGGGCGAGCAGTACTTC
TRBD1	TRBV7-8	-	TRBJ1-1	CASSRGQGNTEAFF	TGTGCCAGCAGCAGGGGACAGGGGAACACTGAAGCTTTCTTT
-	TRBV9	-	TRBJ2-7	CASSVGLVGSPPYEQYF	TGTGCCAGCAGCGTAGGATTGGTGGGGAGTCCCCCCTACGAGCAGTACTTC
TRBD1	TRBV9	-	TRBJ1-2	CASSVEGQNYGYTF	TGTGCCAGCAGCGTAGAGGGACAGAACTATGGCTACACCTTC
-	TRBV18	-	TRBJ1-2	CASSPPAGALLYGYTF	TGTGCCAGCTCACCACCGGCGGGGGCGCTCCTCTATGGCTACACCTTC
-	TRBV24-1	-	TRBJ2-2	CATQLNTGELFF	TGTGCCACCCAACTAAACACCGGGGAGCTGTTTTTT
TRBD2	TRBV9	-	TRBJ2-1	CASSLNTGLAGGNEQFF	TGTGCCAGCAGCCTTAATACAGGACTAGCGGGAGGCAATGAGCAGTTCTTC
-	TRBV15	-	TRBJ1-4	CATSRVRNEKLFF	TGTGCCACCAGCAGAGTGAGAAATGAAAAACTGTTTTTT
-	TRBV12-2	-	TRBJ2-5	CASRLPGRQGAKTQYF	TGTGCAAGTCGCTTACCCGGTAGGCAGGGGGCGAAGACCCAGTACTTC
-	TRBV27	-	TRBJ2-3	CASGRGSSTDTQYF	TGTGCCAGCGGGAGGGGGTCTAGCACAGATACGCAGTATTTT
-	TRBV6-5	-	TRBJ1-2	CASSSRPLGSYTF	TGTGCCAGCAGTAGCCGACCGCTCGGGAGCTACACCTTC
-	TRBV7-2	-	TRBJ2-1	CASSLAPEEGNEQFF	TGTGCCAGCAGCTTAGCCCCGGAAGAGGGCAATGAGCAGTTCTTC
-	TRBV5-1	-	TRBJ1-4	CASSLVLGASNEKLFF	TGCGCCAGCAGCTTGGTTTTGGGGGCTTCTAATGAAAAACTGTTTTTT
-	TRBV10-3	-	TRBJ1-5	CAISPTGRSQPQHF	TGTGCCATCAGTCCGACAGGTCGTAGCCAGCCCCAGCATTTT
-	TRBV2	-	TRBJ2-2	CASREGPGGELFF	TGTGCCAGCAGGGAGGGGCCTGGGGGGGAGCTGTTTTTT
TRBD1	TRBV5-1	few	TRBJ1-1	CASSLLAATRDRLNTEAFF	TGCGCCAGCAGCTTGTTAGCCGCCACGAGGGACAGGCTGAACACTGAAGCTTTCTTT
-	TRBV30	-	TRBJ1-1	CACRGIENTEAFF	TGTGCCTGCCGGGGGATAGAGAACACTGAAGCTTTCTTT
-	TRBV19	-	TRBJ1-1	CASNSQGSEAFF	TGTGCCAGTAACTCCCAAGGGAGTGAAGCTTTCTTT
-	TRBV3-1/TRBV3-2	-	TRBJ2-7	CASSQLGGGSYEQYF	TGTGCCAGCAGCCAATTGGGAGGAGGGAGCTACGAGCAGTACTTC
-	TRBV27	-	TRBJ2-7	CASTTMTPRGSYEQYF	TGTGCCAGCACGACGATGACCCCCCGGGGGTCCTACGAGCAGTACTTC
TRBD2	TRBV5-1	-	TRBJ2-2	CASSLGLAGNTGELFF	TGCGCCAGCAGCTTGGGGCTAGCGGGGAACACCGGGGAGCTGTTTTTT
TRBD1	TRBV5-8	-	TRBJ1-3	CASRYDRGINTIYF	TGTGCCAGCAGATATGACAGGGGAATAAACACCATATATTTT
-	TRBV28	-	TRBJ1-2	CASSSQGLLYGYTF	TGTGCCAGCAGTTCCCAGGGCCTTCTCTATGGCTACACCTTC
TRBD1	TRBV19	-	TRBJ2-5	CASHLTGEETQYF	TGTGCCAGTCATCTGACAGGGGAAGAGACCCAGTACTTC
-	TRBV7-8	-	TRBJ2-2	CASSPFGGLTGELFF	TGTGCCAGCAGCCCGTTCGGAGGACTCACCGGGGAGCTGTTTTTT
-	TRBV6-5	-	TRBJ2-7	CASSRQSPISYEQYF	TGTGCCAGCAGTCGACAGAGCCCCATCTCCTACGAGCAGTACTTC
TRBD2	TRBV28	-	TRBJ2-3	CASSSWTSGSSDTQYF	TGTGCCAGCAGTTCCTGGACTAGCGGGAGCTCAGATACGCAGTATTTT